Reported below is one T cell receptor (beta chain). This record belongs to a study of blood T cell repertoires in COVID-19. Study information: Sample material is recorded as cDNA or gDNA derived from T cells, B-cell-depleted T cells, or PBMCs.

Trimming took 3 bases from V and 4 from J, leaving 13 bases between them. The CDR3 length is 14 residues. In the study's own analysis: Amplification of reference gene primers provided the estimated nucleated cell counts. Method: immunoSEQ multiplex PCR; TCRdb's copy keeps in-frame clones and lacks some. The V and J calls and clone size were taken over from that table, and D and trimming were inferred from the DNA. The sample records about 38,000 clones, roughly 80% being singletons. Patients from Seattle were sampled longitudinally, starting during active infection. The origin of this receptor is a man aged 55-75 years with COVID-19, enrolled during active disease. Sample: peripheral blood. V and J are TRBV23-1 and TRBJ2-7; D is possibly TRBD1 (6 bases). TRBV23-1 is labeled an ORF, and its function is uncertain. CDR3 coding DNA: TGCGCCAGCAGTCAGCCAGGGGCCTTGTACGAGCAGTACTTC. This codes for CASSQPGALYEQYF.